Reported below is one T cell receptor beta chain. No antigen is known for it. Each CD8+ T cell subset was sorted in triplicate, some 270,000 cells each. Definition of naive CD8+ T cells rested on a CD45RO-CCR7+CD27+CD95- profile. The authors made the TRB cDNA libraries by 5' RACE using UMI labels. TCRdb derives one entry per CDR3 protein from the 5' RACE reads, leaving out DNA. The specimen's table records 5,000 to 6,500 distinct CDR3 sequences. These data originate in a study of CXCR3-negative and CXCR3-positive naive CD8 T cells. The study's findings and limits: CXCR3-positive naive cells carried more hydrophobic TRB CDR3s than CXCR3-negative naive cells did.

The CDR3 length is 13 residues. CDR1 SQVTM and CDR2 ANQGSEA come from the germline V gene. Sequenced: naive CXCR3+ CD8+ T cells from blood. The subset was: CD45RO-CCR7+CD27+CD95- naive CD8+ T cells expressing CXCR3 (TNR3+). The receptor was isolated from a human donor in good health. Some clones in this sample may be carry-over from other donors' samples. The chain carries TRBV29-1 and TRBJ2-1. CDR3 sequence: CSVRFSGYNEQFF.